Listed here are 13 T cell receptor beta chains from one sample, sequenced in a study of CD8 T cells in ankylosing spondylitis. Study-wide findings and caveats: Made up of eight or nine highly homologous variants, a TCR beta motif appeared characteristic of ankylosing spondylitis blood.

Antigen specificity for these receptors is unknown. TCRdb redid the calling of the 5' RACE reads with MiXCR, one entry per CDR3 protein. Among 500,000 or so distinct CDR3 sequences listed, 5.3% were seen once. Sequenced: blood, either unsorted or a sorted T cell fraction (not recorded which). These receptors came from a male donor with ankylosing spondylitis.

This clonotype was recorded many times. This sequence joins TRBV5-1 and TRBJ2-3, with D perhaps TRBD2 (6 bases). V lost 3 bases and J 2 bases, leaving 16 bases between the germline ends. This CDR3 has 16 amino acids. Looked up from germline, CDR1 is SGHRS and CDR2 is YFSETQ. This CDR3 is CASSSPGAGHTDTQYF. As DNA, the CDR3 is TGCGCCAGCAGCTCCCCCGGCGCGGGGCACACAGATACGCAGTATTTT.

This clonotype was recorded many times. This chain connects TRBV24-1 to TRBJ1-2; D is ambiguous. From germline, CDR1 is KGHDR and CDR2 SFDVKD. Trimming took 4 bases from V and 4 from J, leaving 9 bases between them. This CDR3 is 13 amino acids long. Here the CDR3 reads CATSEPVRYGYTF. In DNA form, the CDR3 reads TGTGCCACCAGTGAGCCAGTTCGCTATGGCTACACCTTC.

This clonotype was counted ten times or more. The CDR3 DNA reads as TGCAGTGCTCACTTCGACAGGGATTCCTACGAGCAGTACTTC. The encoded protein is CSAHFDRDSYEQYF. The chain uses TRBV20-1 and TRBJ2-7, with 7 bases aligning to TRBD1. Unmatched junction bases numbered 8, after V lost 5 bases and J lost 1 base. CDR3 length: 14 residues. Germline values: CDR1 DFQATT, CDR2 SNEGSKA (reference sequence).

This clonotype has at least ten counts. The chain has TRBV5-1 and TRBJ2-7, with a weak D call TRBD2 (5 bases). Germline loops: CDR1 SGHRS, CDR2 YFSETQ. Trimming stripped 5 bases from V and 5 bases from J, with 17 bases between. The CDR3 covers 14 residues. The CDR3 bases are TGCGCCAGCAGGATGATCGAGGGTAACCACGAGCAGTACTTC. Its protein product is CASRMIEGNHEQYF. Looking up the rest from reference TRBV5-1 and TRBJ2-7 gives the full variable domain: KAGVTQTPRYLIKTRGQQVTLSCSPISGHRSVSWYQQTPGQGLQFLFEYFSETQRNKGNFPGRFSGRQFSNSRSEMNVSTLELGDSALYLCASRMIEGNHEQYFGPGTRLTVT.

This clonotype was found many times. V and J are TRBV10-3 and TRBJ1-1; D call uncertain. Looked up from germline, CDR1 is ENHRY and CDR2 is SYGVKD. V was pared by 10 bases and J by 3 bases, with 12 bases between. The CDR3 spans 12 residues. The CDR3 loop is CATSATDTEAFF. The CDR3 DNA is TGTGCCACTAGCGCGACGGACACTGAAGCTTTCTTT.

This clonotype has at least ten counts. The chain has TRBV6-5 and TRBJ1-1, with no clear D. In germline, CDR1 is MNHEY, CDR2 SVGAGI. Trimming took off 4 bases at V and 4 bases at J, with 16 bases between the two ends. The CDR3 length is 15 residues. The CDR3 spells CASSFNSQAGTEAFF. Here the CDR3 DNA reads TGTGCCAGCAGTTTCAATTCCCAGGCGGGCACTGAAGCTTTCTTT.

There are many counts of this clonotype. The CDR3 loop is CASSRGQGITEAFF. CDR3 nucleotide sequence: TGCGCCAGCAGCCGCGGACAGGGGATAACGGAAGCTTTCTTT. The gene calls are TRBV4-3 and TRBJ1-1, with 9 bases lining up with TRBD1. The germline V gene encodes CDR1 LGHNA and CDR2 YSLEER. The CDR3 runs 14 residues. With V trimmed by 4 bases and J by 8 bases, 8 bases remained unmatched.

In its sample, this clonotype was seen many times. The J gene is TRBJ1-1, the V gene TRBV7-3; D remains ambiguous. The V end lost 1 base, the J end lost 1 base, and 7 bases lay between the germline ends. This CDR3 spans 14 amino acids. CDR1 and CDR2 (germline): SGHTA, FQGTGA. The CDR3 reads CASSLKAGNTEAFF. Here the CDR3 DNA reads TGTGCCAGCAGCTTAAAGGCGGGGAACACTGAAGCTTTCTTT.

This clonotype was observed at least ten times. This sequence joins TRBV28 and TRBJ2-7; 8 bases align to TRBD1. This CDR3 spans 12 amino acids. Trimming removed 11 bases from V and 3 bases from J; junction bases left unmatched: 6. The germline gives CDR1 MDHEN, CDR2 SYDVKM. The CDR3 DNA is TGTGCCGTTTCCAGGGGGCTCTACGAGCAGTACTTC. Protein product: CAVSRGLYEQYF. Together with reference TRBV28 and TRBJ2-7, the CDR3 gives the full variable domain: DVKVTQSSRYLVKRTGEKVFLECVQDMDHENMFWYRQDPGLGLRLIYFSYDVKMKEKGDIPEGYSVSREKKERFSLILESASTNQTSMYLCAVSRGLYEQYFGPGTRLTVT.

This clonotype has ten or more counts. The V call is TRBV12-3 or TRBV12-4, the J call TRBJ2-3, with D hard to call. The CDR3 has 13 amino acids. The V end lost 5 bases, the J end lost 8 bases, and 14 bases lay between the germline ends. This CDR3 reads CASSLQSFATQYF. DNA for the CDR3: TGTGCCAGCAGTCTTCAAAGTTTCGCTACGCAGTATTTT.

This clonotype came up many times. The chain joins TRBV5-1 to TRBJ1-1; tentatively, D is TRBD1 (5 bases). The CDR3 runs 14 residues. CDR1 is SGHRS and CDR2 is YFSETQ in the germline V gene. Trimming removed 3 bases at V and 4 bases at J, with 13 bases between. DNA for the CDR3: TGCGCCAGCAGCTCAGGGCCGGGGACCACTGAAGCTTTCTTT. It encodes CASSSGPGTTEAFF.

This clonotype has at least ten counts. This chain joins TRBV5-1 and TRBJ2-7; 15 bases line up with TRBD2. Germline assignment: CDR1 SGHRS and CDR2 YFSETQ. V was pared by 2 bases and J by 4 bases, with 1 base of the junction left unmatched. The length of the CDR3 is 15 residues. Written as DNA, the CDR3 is TGCGCCAGCAGCTTCGGACTAGCGGGAGGGTACGAGCAGTACTTC. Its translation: CASSFGLAGGYEQYF.

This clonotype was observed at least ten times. The DNA of the CDR3 is TGCAGTGCTAGAGATACCCGGCTAGCGGCTTACAATGAGCAGTTCTTC. Encoded protein: CSARDTRLAAYNEQFF. This rearrangement joins TRBV20-1 to TRBJ2-1; TRBD2 agrees at 7 bases. The CDR3 extends over 16 amino acids. Looked up from germline, CDR1 is DFQATT and CDR2 is SNEGSKA (reference sequence). Trimming at V came to 0 bases and at J to 4 bases, leaving 9 bases not matched to a gene.